This entry describes one TCR beta chain. One end of the junction varies from germline; a read error may be responsible. Germline CDR1 and CDR2: MNHEY and SVGAGI. This CDR3 has 14 residues. TCRdb redid the calling of the 5' RACE reads with MiXCR, one entry per CDR3 protein. The sample shows tens of thousands of distinct CDR3 sequences, roughly 6.2% of them seen only once. The entry originates in a study of early T cells in non-severe SARS-CoV-2 infection. J is TRBJ1-5 and V is TRBV6-5; a possible D gene is TRBD1 (5 bases). The receptor was derived from an adult who was a healthcare worker with PCR-confirmed SARS-CoV-2 infection or an uninfected control (not recorded which). Sequencing input: whole blood. The CDR3 region has the DNA TGTGCCAGCAGTTACGGGCAGGGCAATCAGCCCCGGCATTTT. Encoded protein: CASSYGQGNQPRHF.